This TCR beta chain was obtained from a study of blood T cell repertoires in COVID-19. While infection was still active, Seattle patients were enrolled and then followed longitudinally. The germline gives CDR1 MNHEY, CDR2 SVGAGI. The CDR3 totals 14 residues. Deletions cut 6 bases from V and 5 bases from J, with 16 bases between. TCRdb's copy holds only in-frame clones and misses some; the assay was immunoSEQ multiplex PCR. The repertoire includes a few hundred thousand clones, nearly 90% of them detected once, and about 2% sits in the top ten. Sequenced material: peripheral blood. The chain carries TRBV6-5 and TRBJ1-1, with D perhaps TRBD1 (5 bases). The TCR was taken from a woman aged 55-75 years with COVID-19, enrolled during active disease. The DNA for the CDR3 is TGTGCCAGCAGCCCCGTGGGGGGAAGGACTGAAGCTTTCTTT. Residues: CASSPVGGRTEAFF.